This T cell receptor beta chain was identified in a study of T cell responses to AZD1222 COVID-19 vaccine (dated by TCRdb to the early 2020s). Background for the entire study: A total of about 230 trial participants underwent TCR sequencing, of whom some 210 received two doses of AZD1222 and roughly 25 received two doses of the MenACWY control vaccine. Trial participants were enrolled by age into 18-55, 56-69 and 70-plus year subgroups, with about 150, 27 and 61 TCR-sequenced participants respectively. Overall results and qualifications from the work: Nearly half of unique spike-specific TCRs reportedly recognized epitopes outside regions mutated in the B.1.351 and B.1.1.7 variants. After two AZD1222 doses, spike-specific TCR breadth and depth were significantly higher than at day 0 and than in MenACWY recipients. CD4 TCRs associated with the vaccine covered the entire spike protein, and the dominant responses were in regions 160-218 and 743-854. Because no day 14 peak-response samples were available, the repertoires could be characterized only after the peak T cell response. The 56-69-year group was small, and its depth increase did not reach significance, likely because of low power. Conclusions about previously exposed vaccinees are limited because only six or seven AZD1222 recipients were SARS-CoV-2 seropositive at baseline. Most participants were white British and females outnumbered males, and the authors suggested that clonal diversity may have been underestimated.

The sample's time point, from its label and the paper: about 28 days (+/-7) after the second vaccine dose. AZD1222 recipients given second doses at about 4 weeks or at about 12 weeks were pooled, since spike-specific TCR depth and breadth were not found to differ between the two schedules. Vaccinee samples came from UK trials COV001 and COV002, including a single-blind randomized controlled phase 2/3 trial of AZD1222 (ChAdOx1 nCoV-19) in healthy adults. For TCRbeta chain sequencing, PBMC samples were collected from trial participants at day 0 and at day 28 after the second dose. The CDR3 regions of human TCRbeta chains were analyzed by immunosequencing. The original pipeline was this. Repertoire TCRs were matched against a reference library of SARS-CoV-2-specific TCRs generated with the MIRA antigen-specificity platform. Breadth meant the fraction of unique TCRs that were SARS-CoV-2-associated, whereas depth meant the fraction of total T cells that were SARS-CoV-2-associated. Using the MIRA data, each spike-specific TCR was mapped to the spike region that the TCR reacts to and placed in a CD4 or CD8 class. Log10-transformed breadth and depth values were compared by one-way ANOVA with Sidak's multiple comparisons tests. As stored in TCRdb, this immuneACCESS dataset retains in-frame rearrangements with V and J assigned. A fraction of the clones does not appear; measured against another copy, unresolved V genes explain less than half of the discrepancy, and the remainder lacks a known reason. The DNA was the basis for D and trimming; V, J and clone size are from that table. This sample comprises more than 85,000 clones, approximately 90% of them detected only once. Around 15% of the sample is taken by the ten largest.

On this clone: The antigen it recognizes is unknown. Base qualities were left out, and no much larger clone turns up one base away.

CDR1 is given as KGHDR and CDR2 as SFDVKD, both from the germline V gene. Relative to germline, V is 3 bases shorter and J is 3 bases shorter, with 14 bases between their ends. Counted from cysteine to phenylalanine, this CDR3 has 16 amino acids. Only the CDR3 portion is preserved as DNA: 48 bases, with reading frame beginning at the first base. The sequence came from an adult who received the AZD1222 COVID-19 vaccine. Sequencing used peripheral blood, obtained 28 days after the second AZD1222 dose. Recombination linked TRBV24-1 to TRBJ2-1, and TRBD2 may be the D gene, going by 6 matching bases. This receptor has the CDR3 CATSDIADFDYNEQFF. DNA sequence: TGTGCCACCAGTGATATAGCGGACTTCGACTACAATGAGCAGTTCTTC.